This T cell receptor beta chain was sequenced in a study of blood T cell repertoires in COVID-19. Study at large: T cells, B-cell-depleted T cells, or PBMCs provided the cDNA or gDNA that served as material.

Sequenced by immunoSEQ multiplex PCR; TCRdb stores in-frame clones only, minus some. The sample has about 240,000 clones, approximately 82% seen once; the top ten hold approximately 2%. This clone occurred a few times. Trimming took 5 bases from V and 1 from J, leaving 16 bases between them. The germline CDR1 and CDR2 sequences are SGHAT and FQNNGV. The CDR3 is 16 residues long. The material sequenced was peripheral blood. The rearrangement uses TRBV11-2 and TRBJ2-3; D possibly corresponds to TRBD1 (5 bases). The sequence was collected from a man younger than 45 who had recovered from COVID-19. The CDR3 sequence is CASSRIPGRGTDTQYF. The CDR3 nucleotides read TGTGCCAGCAGCCGAATACCCGGCAGGGGCACAGATACGCAGTATTTT.